This TCR beta chain was identified during a study of T cells in narcolepsy. Study details: Healthy controls were enrolled alongside patients with narcolepsy type 1 or type 2.

The protocol was immunoSEQ multiplex PCR, while the TCRdb copy is restricted to in-frame clones and leaves out a portion. Altogether 20,000 to 30,000 clones are present, around 83% being singletons, with the ten largest covering approximately 1.3%. CDR3 length: 17 residues. CDR1 is SGHTS and CDR2 is YDEGEE in the germline V gene. V dropped 1 base and J dropped 0; count of bases not matched to a gene: 6. This sequence was found in a human donor with narcolepsy. The genes are TRBV5-8 and TRBJ2-1; 8 nucleotides match TRBD2. Sequencing was carried out using CD45RA- memory CD4+ T cells from PBMCs. CDR3 in amino acids: CASSLTLSGSSYNEQFF. The CDR3 coding sequence is TGTGCCAGCAGCTTGACCCTAAGCGGGAGCTCCTACAATGAGCAGTTCTTC.